This T cell receptor (beta chain) emerged from a study of T cell responses to AZD1222 COVID-19 vaccine. J was trimmed by 5 bases and V by 4 bases; bases with no gene match: 12. The CDR3 runs 16 residues. Germline values: CDR1 SGHDN, CDR2 FVKESK. Clones were sequenced by immunoSEQ multiplex PCR, and TCRdb holds only the in-frame ones, with some missing. This sample has 95,000 to 130,000 clones, with 80% to 90% found just once. This clonotype was sampled from an adult in good health. The sequenced sample was peripheral blood, obtained on day 0 of MenACWY control vaccination. V and J are TRBV14 and TRBJ1-2; 8 nucleotides agree with TRBD1. CDR3 nucleotide sequence: TGTGCCAGCAGCCGGGACAGGTCTTCCTTAAGTTATGGCTACACCTTC. Translation gives CASSRDRSSLSYGYTF.